Each of the 21 T cell receptor beta chains below was sequenced from the same sample in a study of radiotherapy plus CTLA-4 blockade in lung cancer. Produced via immunoSEQ multiplex PCR; TCRdb's table is partial and in-frame only. In the table there are 25,000 to 35,000 clones, roughly 80% of which are singletons. The input for sequencing was peripheral blood, taken from a patient treated with radiotherapy plus ipilimumab. The receptor set was obtained from a human donor with non-small cell lung cancer who had stable disease on radiotherapy plus ipilimumab.

J is TRBJ2-6 and V is TRBV6-5; D is uncertain. Germline CDR1 and CDR2: MNHEY and SVGAGI. Trimming removed 4 bases at V and 0 bases at J, with 1 base between. The CDR3 length is 13 residues. CDR3 sequence (DNA): TGTGCCAGCAGTTCCTCTGGGGCCAACGTCCTGACTTTC. Translated, it gives CASSSSGANVLTF.

The chain couples TRBV11-2 to TRBJ2-5; 7 nucleotides align to TRBD1. Germline CDR1 reads SGHAT; CDR2 reads FQNNGV. This CDR3 has 14 amino acids. Trimming at V came to 7 bases and at J to 5 bases, leaving 10 bases not matched to a gene. CDR3 sequence: CASTPTGVRETQYF. CDR3 DNA: TGTGCCAGCACTCCCACAGGGGTACGTGAGACCCAGTACTTC. Full variable domain (missing parts from reference TRBV11-2 and TRBJ2-5): EAGVAQSPRYKIIEKRQSVAFWCNPISGHATLYWYQQILGQGPKLLIQFQNNGVVDDSQLPKDRFSAERLKGVDSTLKIQPAKLEDSAVYLCASTPTGVRETQYFGPGTRLLVL.

The chain joins TRBV6-5 to TRBJ2-7, with D tentatively TRBD2 (6 bases). Germline V gene data show CDR1 as MNHEY and CDR2 as SVGAGI. Trimming removed 4 bases from V and 2 bases from J, with 12 bases in between. This CDR3 has 14 residues. The CDR3, as DNA: TGTGCCAGCAGTTCCCCCGGGGGTACCTACGAGCAGTACTTC. Translation: CASSSPGGTYEQYF.

This sequence joins TRBV11-3 and TRBJ2-1; 7 nucleotides agree with TRBD1. After removal of 6 bases from V and 6 bases from J, the junction contained 11 bases not matched to a gene. CDR3 size: 15 residues. The germline CDR1 and CDR2 sequences are SGHNT and YENEEA. The CDR3 spells CASSPPGQSSNEQFF. In DNA form, the CDR3 reads TGTGCCAGCAGTCCCCCGGGACAGTCTTCCAATGAGCAGTTCTTC.

The chain is built from TRBV19 and TRBJ1-6, with D possibly TRBD1 on 5 matching bases. CDR3 length: 16 residues. Germline V gives CDR1 LNHDA, CDR2 SQIVND (reference sequence). V was clipped by 3 bases and J by 0 bases, with 9 bases between them. In DNA form, the CDR3 reads TGTGCCAGTAGTATGGCAGGGCGCTCCTATAATTCACCCCTCCACTTT. It is translated as CASSMAGRSYNSPLHF. Complete variable domain (other parts from reference TRBV19 and TRBJ1-6): DGGITQSPKYLFRKEGQNVTLSCEQNLNHDAMYWYRQDPGQGLRLIYYSQIVNDFQKGDIAEGYSVSREKKESFPLTVTSAQKNPTAFYLCASSMAGRSYNSPLHFGNGTRLTVT.

The V call is TRBV6-6, the J call TRBJ2-2, with D unresolved. CDR1 is MNHNY, CDR2 SVGAGI, per germline (reference sequence). Trimming took off 6 bases at V and 9 bases at J, with 8 bases between the two ends. The CDR3 has 11 amino acids. Written as DNA, the CDR3 is TGTGCCAGCAGCGTCCAGTGGGAGCTGTTTTTT. Amino acids: CASSVQWELFF.

V and J are TRBV2 and TRBJ2-7, with no clear D. Trimming shortened V by 4 bases and J by 5 bases, and 12 bases separated the two germline ends. This CDR3 region has 13 residues. Germline CDR1 SNHLY, CDR2 FYNNEI. The CDR3 DNA follows: TGTGCCAGCAGTGGGTGGGTCCGTAACGAGCAGTACGTC. This encodes CASSGWVRNEQYV.

The V gene is TRBV7-8, the J gene TRBJ1-1, with 7 bases lining up with TRBD1. Germline V CDR1 and CDR2: SGHVS, FQNEAQ. J lost 1 base, V lost 2 bases, and 22 bases had no gene match. The CDR3 sequence is 21 residues long. The CDR3: CASSLKPPGTENGEANTEAFF. CDR3 DNA sequence: TGTGCCAGCAGCTTAAAACCACCCGGGACAGAAAACGGGGAGGCGAACACTGAAGCTTTCTTT.

This clone is classed as medium-sized. The rearrangement links TRBV11-2 to TRBJ1-6; possibly TRBD1 for D (5 bases). Deletions cut 6 bases from V and 10 bases from J, with 16 bases between. Germline CDR1 reads SGHAT; CDR2 reads FQNNGV. CDR3 length: 14 amino acids. CDR3: CASRLQGAGSPLHF. The CDR3 DNA reads TGTGCCAGCAGGCTTCAGGGAGCAGGGTCACCCCTCCACTTT.

This clone was counted a single time. The chain joins TRBV29-1 to TRBJ1-1; TRBD1 aligns across 7 bases. J was trimmed by 0 bases and V by 7 bases; bases with no gene match: 5. The CDR3 extends over 13 amino acids. The germline CDR1 and CDR2 sequences are SQVTM and ANQGSEA. In DNA, the CDR3 is TGCAGCGGTAGGACAGGCATGAACACTGAAGCTTTCTTT. Amino acids: CSGRTGMNTEAFF.

J is TRBJ2-7 and V is TRBV6-1; either TRBD1 or TRBD2 may fit D (5 bases each). The CDR3 loop spans 17 amino acids. CDR1 and CDR2 (germline): MNHNS, SASEGT. Trimming stripped 2 bases from V and 5 bases from J, with 22 bases between. The CDR3 nucleotides are TGTGCCAGCAGTGAACTTCGAGGGGTAGGGTTAAAAGACGAGCAGTACGTC. Residues: CASSELRGVGLKDEQYV.

This clone was seen more than once but under ten times. The chain carries TRBV6-4 and TRBJ2-2, with TRBD1 as a possible D gene (5 bases). From germline, CDR1 is MRHNA and CDR2 SNTAGT. The CDR3 runs to 14 residues. Trimming shortened V by 7 bases and J by 3 bases, and 12 bases separated the two germline ends. The CDR3 reads CASKGAVDTGELFF. For the CDR3, the DNA is TGTGCCAGCAAAGGGGCGGTGGACACCGGGGAGCTGTTTTTT.

The chain has TRBV28 and TRBJ1-2; D remains ambiguous. The length of the CDR3 is 13 residues. Germline-derived CDR1 and CDR2 are MDHEN and SYDVKM. With 3 bases removed from V and 6 bases from J, the gap between germline ends came to 11 bases. CDR3 amino acids: CASSFRTGNGYTF. In nucleotides, the CDR3 is TGTGCCAGCAGTTTTCGGACGGGAAATGGCTACACCTTC.

This chain links TRBV4-2 with TRBJ1-2, with D perhaps TRBD1 (5 bases). This CDR3 region has 14 residues. The V gene lost 4 bases and the J gene lost 2 bases, with 11 bases spanning the gap. CDR1 and CDR2 from the germline V gene are LGHNA and YNFKEQ. CDR3 DNA sequence: TGTGCCAGCAGCCCGACAGTTGTCAACTATGGCTACACCTTC. It translates to CASSPTVVNYGYTF.

The sample holds a few counts of this clone. The chain joins TRBV12-5 to TRBJ1-1, with D possibly being TRBD1 (5 bases). Per germline, CDR1 LGHNT and CDR2 FRNRAP. The CDR3 sequence is 15 residues long. Trimming removed 4 bases at V and 6 bases at J, with 18 bases between. Here the CDR3 reads CASGSPPSGTPEAFF. As DNA, the CDR3 is TGTGCTAGTGGTTCCCCCCCGTCAGGGACCCCTGAAGCTTTCTTT.

About this clone: Other DNA sequences in this specimen translate into the identical CDR3. The gene calls are TRBV11-2 and TRBJ1-5, with 7 nucleotides matching TRBD1. CDR1 and CDR2 from the germline V gene are SGHAT and FQNNGV. V trimming: 3 bases; J trimming: 6 bases; junction bases outside the gene matches: 2. CDR3 length: 13 residues. The DNA for the CDR3 is TGTGCCAGCAGCTTCCAGGGGGGTCAGCCCCAGCATTTT. This codes for CASSFQGGQPQHF. Full variable domain (rest looked up from reference TRBV11-2 and TRBJ1-5): EAGVAQSPRYKIIEKRQSVAFWCNPISGHATLYWYQQILGQGPKLLIQFQNNGVVDDSQLPKDRFSAERLKGVDSTLKIQPAKLEDSAVYLCASSFQGGQPQHFGDGTRLSIL.

This clone is a singleton in its sample. This chain joins TRBV4-3 and TRBJ2-5; D is ambiguous. The CDR3 runs to 17 residues. Germline values: CDR1 LGHNA, CDR2 YSLEER. Trimming pared 1 base from V and 7 bases from J, leaving 22 bases between. This CDR3 reads CASSQAALAVFEGTQYF. CDR3 bases: TGCGCCAGCAGCCAAGCGGCCTTAGCAGTTTTCGAAGGGACCCAGTACTTC.

The V call is TRBV5-1, the J call TRBJ1-1; D gene unclear. There are 14 residues in the CDR3. Germline V CDR1 and CDR2: SGHRS, YFSETQ. Trimming took off 2 bases at V and 1 base at J, with 9 bases between the two ends. CDR3 amino acids: CASSFVQANTEAFF. CDR3 nucleotides: TGCGCCAGCAGCTTTGTGCAGGCGAACACTGAAGCTTTCTTT.

J is TRBJ2-1 and V is TRBV5-1, with D possibly matching TRBD1 (5 bases). Germline values: CDR1 SGHRS, CDR2 YFSETQ. V lost 2 bases to trimming and J lost 3 bases, with 12 bases between them. The CDR3 is 15 residues long. CDR3 DNA sequence: TGCGCCAGCAGCTTCAGACGACAGAGCTACAATGAGCAGTTCTTC. Translation gives CASSFRRQSYNEQFF.

This chain's CDR3 is CASRPQGQETQYF. CDR3 sequence (DNA): TGTGCCAGCAGACCTCAGGGCCAAGAGACCCAGTACTTC. This chain uses TRBV6-6 with TRBJ2-5; D possibly corresponds to TRBD1 (5 bases). V was trimmed by 6 bases and J by 1 base, leaving 9 bases between them. The CDR3 extends over 13 amino acids. Germline-derived CDR1 and CDR2 are MNHNY and SVGAGI (reference sequence).

The V call is TRBV20-1, the J call TRBJ1-1, with D perhaps matching TRBD1 (5 bases). Trimming removed 5 bases at V and 7 bases at J, with 8 bases between. CDR1 and CDR2 from the germline V gene are DFQATT and SNEGSKA (reference sequence). The CDR3 contains 10 residues. The CDR3 loop reads CSAGDGEAFF. Here the CDR3 DNA reads TGCAGTGCTGGGGACGGTGAAGCTTTCTTT.